One sample yielded the 9 T cell receptor beta chains listed below, sequenced in a study of blood T cells in healthy people across ages. A second PCR of about 7 to 11 cycles used a sample-barcoded 5' primer and a J-beta primer mix. TCRdb re-called the 5' RACE reads with MiXCR, one entry per CDR3 protein. The data hold some 800,000 distinct CDR3 sequences, with roughly 25% observed a single time. The data also belong to a second study, concerning T cells of mothers and their children.

The specimen sequenced was blood. Every receptor here comes from a boy aged 5-17 years in good health.

In this sample, this clonotype turned up once. The V gene is TRBV12-3 or TRBV12-4, the J gene TRBJ1-2; maybe TRBD1 (5 bases). With 5 bases removed from V and 7 bases from J, the gap between germline ends came to 14 bases. The CDR3 runs to 13 residues. For the CDR3, the DNA is TGTGCCAGCAGTCCCCAGGGTTTTGGTGGCTACACCTTC. As protein: CASSPQGFGGYTF.

The chain employs TRBV6-5 and TRBJ1-6; D not resolved. The CDR3 consists of 15 residues. Germline values: CDR1 MNHEY, CDR2 SVGAGI. The V end was cut by 6 bases, the J end by 3 bases, with 12 bases between. CDR3 in amino acids: CASSSGPNYNSPLHF. The CDR3, as DNA: TGTGCCAGCAGCAGTGGACCGAACTATAATTCACCCCTCCACTTT.

The chain links TRBV5-1 to TRBJ2-5, with 8 positions matching TRBD1. The J call is uncertain, as TRBJ2-7 better fits the DNA end. CDR1 and CDR2 (germline): SGHRS, YFSETQ. The CDR3 spans 14 residues. Here the CDR3 reads CASTPGTGSYEQYF. Written as DNA, the CDR3 is TGCGCCAGCACCCCAGGGACAGGCTCCTACGAGCAGTACTTC.

This clonotype was counted only a few times. V usage is TRBV7-2 and J usage is TRBJ2-7; 15 bases map to TRBD2. J lost 0 bases, V lost 3 bases, and 3 bases had no gene match. This CDR3 is 17 amino acids long. The V gene's germline CDR1 is SGHTA and CDR2 FQGNSA. For the CDR3, the DNA is TGTGCCAGCAGCTTGGGACTAGCGGGAGGATTCTCCTACGAGCAGTACTTC. It codes for CASSLGLAGGFSYEQYF.

This clonotype has more than one count but fewer than ten. DNA of the CDR3: TGTGCCAGCAGCTTAGATCGGCACGATGAAAAACTGTTTTTT. It encodes CASSLDRHDEKLFF. The chain links TRBV7-2 to TRBJ1-4; D gene unclear. CDR1 is SGHTA, CDR2 FQGNSA, per germline. The germline V and J ends were trimmed by 1 base and 6 bases, with 9 bases remaining between them. CDR3 length equals 14 residues. The complete variable domain, with remaining parts taken from reference TRBV7-2 and TRBJ1-4, reads GAGVSQSPSNKVTEKGKDVELRCDPISGHTALYWYRQSLGQGLEFLIYFQGNSAPDKSGLPSDRFSAERTGGSVSTLTIQRTQQEDSAVYLCASSLDRHDEKLFFGSGTQLSVL.

This chain links TRBV4-3 with TRBJ2-7; D gene ambiguous. The CDR3 consists of 15 residues. V was cut by 8 bases and J by 0 bases, with 17 bases left in between. Per the germline V gene, CDR1 is LGHNA and CDR2 is YSLEER. This CDR3 reads CASSLGRQASYEQYF. The CDR3 DNA reads TGCGCCAGCTCCCTAGGTCGGCAGGCCTCCTACGAGCAGTACTTC.

The chain combines TRBV12-3 or TRBV12-4 with TRBJ2-7; 8 bases are a match to TRBD2. The CDR3 covers 14 residues. V was clipped by 3 bases and J by 7 bases; unmatched bases: 8. CDR3 bases: TGTGCCAGCAGTTTGGGTCGTAGCGGGGCGGAGCAGTACTTC. Protein: CASSLGRSGAEQYF.

In this sample, this clonotype turned up a few times. The chain employs TRBV28 and TRBJ2-5, with D maybe TRBD1 (6 bases). TRBJ2-7 explains the end of the DNA better; the J call may be wrong. CDR1 MDHEN and CDR2 SYDVKM come from the germline V gene. There are 14 residues in the CDR3. The CDR3 sequence: CASTPRGSSYEQYF. The CDR3 DNA follows: TGTGCCAGCACCCCGAGGGGGAGCTCCTACGAGCAGTACTTC.

The V call is TRBV9, the J call TRBJ2-7, with 7 bases that match TRBD1. There are 16 residues in the CDR3. In germline, CDR1 is SGDLS, CDR2 YYNGEE. The J segment lost 4 bases and the V segment lost 4 bases, leaving 14 bases of the junction unmatched. Written as DNA, the CDR3 is TGTGCCAGCAGCTTTGGGACAGTCAACTTTATGTACGAGCAGTACTTC. Its protein is CASSFGTVNFMYEQYF.